A selection of T cell receptor beta chains follows, all from one sample in a study of OX40 agonist ivuxolimab in advanced cancers. The repertoire was sequenced with immunoSEQ multiplex PCR; TCRdb's copy has only in-frame clones and lacks some. The table records roughly 53,000 clones, over 90% of them present only once. The starting material was CD4+ or CD8+ T cells sorted from blood, obtained in a trial of the OX40 agonist ivuxolimab. The receptors here all came from an adult with an advanced solid tumor such as melanoma, head and neck, liver or kidney cancer. The CDR3 runs from the conserved cysteine through the conserved F or W. A D gene is named only where the DNA matches it firmly. Clone size is not always given. Where it is, it says once, few, many or a class for expanded clones.

d_call j_call clone_size v_call cdr3_nt cdr3_aa
NA TRBJ2-5 NA TRBV25-1 TGTGCCAGCAGTGTCACATTACAAGAGACCCAGTACTTC CASSVTLQETQYF
TRBD1 TRBJ1-1 NA TRBV19 TGTGCCAGTAGTAACCATCGACAGGGGTTGAACACTGAAGCTTTCTTT CASSNHRQGLNTEAFF
TRBD2 TRBJ2-1 NA TRBV7-8 TGTGCCAGCAGCCCCCGACTAGCCGAACTGGACTACAATGAGCAGTTCTTC CASSPRLAELDYNEQFF
NA TRBJ2-5 NA TRBV19 TGTGCCAGTAGTATCAGGGTTTTGGAGACCCAGTACTTC CASSIRVLETQYF
TRBD2 TRBJ2-7 NA TRBV28 TGTGCCAGCAGTTTCAGTCTAGCGGGGGATTACGAGCAGTACTTC CASSFSLAGDYEQYF
NA TRBJ2-3 NA TRBV28 TGTGCCAGCACCCCCCGGGCGGACACAGATACGCAGTATTTT CASTPRADTDTQYF
NA TRBJ1-5 NA TRBV7-9 TGTGCCAGCAGCTTACCGGGCAACCAGCCCCAGCATTTT CASSLPGNQPQHF
NA TRBJ2-7 NA TRBV9 TGTGCCAGCAGCGTAGCGGGGGAGGCCTCCTACGAGCAGTACTTC CASSVAGEASYEQYF
NA TRBJ2-3 NA TRBV27 TGTGCCAGCAGTTCCGCAGATACGCAGTATTTT CASSSADTQYF
NA TRBJ1-1 NA TRBV19 TGTGCCAGTAGTGCGGGACCCAACACTGAAGCTTTCTTT CASSAGPNTEAFF
NA TRBJ2-1 NA TRBV5-6 TGTGCCAGCAGCACCGACGAATACAATGAGCAGTTCTTC CASSTDEYNEQFF
NA TRBJ1-3 NA TRBV13 TGTGCCAGCAGCCTCCTCGGGGTCCCTGGAAACACCATATATTTT CASSLLGVPGNTIYF
NA TRBJ1-5 NA TRBV19 TGTGCCAGTAGTATAGATCGACCCAGGGGCAGCAATCAGCCCCAGCATTTT CASSIDRPRGSNQPQHF
NA TRBJ2-6 NA TRBV4-1 TGCGCCAGCAGCCATAATACGGCTGGGGCCAACGTCCTGACTTTC CASSHNTAGANVLTF
TRBD1 TRBJ2-7 NA TRBV27 TGTGCCAGCAGTTATTTAGGGGGCGGCGAGCAGTACTTC CASSYLGGGEQYF
TRBD1 TRBJ2-1 once TRBV2 TGTGCCAGCAGTGATCCGGGACAGGGATTAGATGAGCAGTTCTTC CASSDPGQGLDEQFF
TRBD1 TRBJ1-2 NA TRBV13 TGTGCCAGCAGCGACCGGACAGGCCTCTACACCTTC CASSDRTGLYTF
TRBD2 TRBJ2-7 NA TRBV6-1 TGTGCCAGCACTGAGGGTCTAGCGGGAGATGGTTCCTACGAGCAGTACTTC CASTEGLAGDGSYEQYF
TRBD1 TRBJ2-4 NA TRBV7-9 TGTGCCAGCAGCTCCGAAATGGACAGGGGGCAAAACATTCAGTACTTC CASSSEMDRGQNIQYF
TRBD2 TRBJ2-1 NA TRBV9 TGTGCCAGCAGCGAAGCGGGAGGTGCATTTTATGAGCAGTTCTTC CASSEAGGAFYEQFF
NA TRBJ2-3 NA TRBV29-1 TGCAGCGCCCGGACAGATACGCAGTATTTT CSARTDTQYF
NA TRBJ2-7 NA TRBV15 TGTGCCACCAGCAGAGTTTCTGACAACTCCTACGAGCAGTACTTC CATSRVSDNSYEQYF
NA TRBJ2-7 NA TRBV27 TGTGCCAGCAGTTTATCAAGGGCCGGAGAGCAGTACTTC CASSLSRAGEQYF
NA TRBJ2-7 NA TRBV28 TGTGCCAGCAGTCATTACAGGAGCTCCTACGAGCAGTACTTC CASSHYRSSYEQYF
NA TRBJ2-7 NA TRBV7-6 TGTGCCAGCAGCTTAGCGGGACCCCCCTACGAGCAGTACTTC CASSLAGPPYEQYF
NA TRBJ1-2 NA TRBV9 NA CASSVGPGTVGYTF
TRBD2 TRBJ2-1 NA TRBV11-2 TGTGCCAGCAGCTCGGGACTAGCGGGATATCTTTACAATGAGCAGTTCTTC CASSSGLAGYLYNEQFF
TRBD2 TRBJ2-3 once TRBV7-9 TGTGCCAGCAGCTTAACAGCTAGCGGGAAGGATACGCAGTATTTT CASSLTASGKDTQYF
TRBD1 TRBJ2-7 many TRBV4-3 TGCGCCAGCAGCCAAGAAGGGCCAGGGGGCATCTACGAGCAGTACTTC CASSQEGPGGIYEQYF
TRBD2 TRBJ2-7 NA TRBV4-2 TGTGCCAGCAGCCAAGATAGAACGGGACTAGCGGGACCCGTTCTAGGGGAGCAGTACTTC CASSQDRTGLAGPVLGEQYF
TRBD2 TRBJ2-7 NA TRBV25-1 TGTGCCAGCAGGGGGACTAGCGGGCTATCTCCCTACGAGCAGTACTTC CASRGTSGLSPYEQYF
NA TRBJ1-1 NA TRBV5-1 TGCGCCAGCAGCTTGGACACTGGCACTGAAGCTTTCTTT CASSLDTGTEAFF
NA TRBJ1-3 NA TRBV13 TGTGCCAGCAGCTTTGGGACGGGTGGAAACACCATATATTTT CASSFGTGGNTIYF
TRBD1 TRBJ2-7 NA TRBV4-1 TGCGCCAGCAGCCGAGACAGGGGCTCCGAGCAGTACTTC CASSRDRGSEQYF
TRBD2 TRBJ2-1 NA TRBV9 TGTGCCAGCAGCGGAGGTCGGGAGGGCCACTACAATGAGCAGTTCTTC CASSGGREGHYNEQFF
NA TRBJ2-1 NA TRBV7-6 TGTGCCAGCAGCTTAGGGGGTCTACCCAATGAGCAGTTCTTC CASSLGGLPNEQFF
NA TRBJ2-2 NA TRBV11-2 TGTGCCAGCAGCTTCGGCACCGGGGAGCTGTTTTTT CASSFGTGELFF
NA TRBJ2-7 NA TRBV28 TGTGCCAGCAGCCCTACGTTGCCCCCGGGTGAGCAGTACTTC CASSPTLPPGEQYF
NA TRBJ2-2 once TRBV9 TGTGCCAGCAGCGTAGCGTACCACACCGGGGAGCTGTTTTTT CASSVAYHTGELFF
TRBD2 TRBJ2-1 NA TRBV13 TGTGCCAGCAGCTCAACCGCGACTAGCGGGAGTTTCTACAATGAGCAGTTCTTC CASSSTATSGSFYNEQFF
TRBD1 TRBJ2-3 NA TRBV19 TGTGCCAGTAGTATCGGGTGGACAGGGGGCACAGATACGCAGTATTTT CASSIGWTGGTDTQYF
TRBD2 TRBJ2-2 NA TRBV18 TGTGCCAGCTCATCATTGGGACTAGCGGGAGGAGGACCTAGGAATAACACCGGGGAGCTGTTTTTT CASSSLGLAGGGPRNNTGELFF